These T cell receptor beta chains were read from a single sample in a study of Graves' ophthalmopathy and Graves' hyperthyroidism. TCRdb re-called the multiplex PCR reads through MiXCR, storing one row per CDR3 protein. The profile covers approximately 1.2 million distinct CDR3 sequences, with approximately 35% appearing a single time and 8.5% to 14% taken by the ten largest. Sequenced material: peripheral blood or thyroid tissue (not recorded which). All receptors derive from an adult man with Graves' hyperthyroidism. CDR3s include the opening cysteine and the closing phenylalanine or tryptophan. The D gene is left open where the match is weak. Part of the rows lack a size; the others show once, few, many or a class for expanded clones.

V gene: TRBV10-3; CDR3 length: 18; clone size: .; D gene: TRBD1; J gene: TRBJ2-7; CDR3 DNA: TGTGCCAGCAGTCCCCTAGACAGGGGAGTCGGCTACACCTACGAGCAGTACTTC; CDR3 protein: CASSPLDRGVGYTYEQYF
V gene: TRBV20-1; CDR3 length: 11; clone size: many; D gene: .; J gene: TRBJ2-5; CDR3 DNA: TGCAGTGCTAGAGATCGGCAGACCCAGTACTTC; CDR3 protein: CSARDRQTQYF
V gene: TRBV7-2; CDR3 length: 14; clone size: .; D gene: .; J gene: TRBJ1-6; CDR3 DNA: TGTGCCAGCAGCTCGGGACGGACCAATTCACCCCTCCACTTT; CDR3 protein: CASSSGRTNSPLHF
V gene: TRBV11-2; CDR3 length: 16; clone size: .; D gene: TRBD1; J gene: TRBJ2-7; CDR3 DNA: TGTGCCAGCAGCATATGGGGGACAGGATCTCAGTACGAGCAGTACTTC; CDR3 protein: CASSIWGTGSQYEQYF
V gene: TRBV9; CDR3 length: 11; clone size: .; D gene: .; J gene: TRBJ1-2; CDR3 DNA: TGTGCCAGCAGCCCCGGGGGGTCCTACACCTTC; CDR3 protein: CASSPGGSYTF
V gene: TRBV15; CDR3 length: 13; clone size: many; D gene: .; J gene: TRBJ2-3; CDR3 DNA: TGTGCCACCAGCAGAGCAGAGACAGATACGCAGTATTTT; CDR3 protein: CATSRAETDTQYF
V gene: TRBV11-2; CDR3 length: 12; clone size: few; D gene: .; J gene: TRBJ2-6; CDR3 DNA: TGTGCCAGCCAACCTGGGGCCAACGTCCTGACTTTC; CDR3 protein: CASQPGANVLTF
V gene: TRBV6-5; CDR3 length: 13; clone size: many; D gene: .; J gene: TRBJ2-7; CDR3 DNA: TGTGCCAGCAGTTACTCGAGAAGGTACGAGCAGTACTTC; CDR3 protein: CASSYSRRYEQYF
V gene: TRBV15; CDR3 length: 17; clone size: .; D gene: .; J gene: TRBJ2-7; CDR3 DNA: TGTGCCACCAGCAGAGATCCCCCTAGGGGGGGGCTCTACGAGCAGTACTTC; CDR3 protein: CATSRDPPRGGLYEQYF
V gene: TRBV7-9; CDR3 length: 17; clone size: .; D gene: .; J gene: TRBJ1-2; CDR3 DNA: TGTGCCAGCAGCTTAGCCTCCAGTCTCGCCACGAACTATGGCTACACCTTC; CDR3 protein: CASSLASSLATNYGYTF
V gene: TRBV10-3; CDR3 length: 17; clone size: once; D gene: TRBD1; J gene: TRBJ2-6; CDR3 DNA: TGTGCCATCAGTGCCGACAGGGACGGTTATGGGGCCAACGTCCTGACTTTC; CDR3 protein: CAISADRDGYGANVLTF
V gene: TRBV29-1; CDR3 length: 15; clone size: many; D gene: .; J gene: TRBJ1-4; CDR3 DNA: TGCAGCGTTGAAGATCGGGGAACGAGCTCTGGAAAACTGTTTTTT; CDR3 protein: CSVEDRGTSSGKLFF
V gene: TRBV10-3; CDR3 length: 10; clone size: .; D gene: .; J gene: TRBJ1-2; CDR3 DNA: TGTGCCATCATGAGGGATGGCTACACCTTC; CDR3 protein: CAIMRDGYTF
V gene: TRBV2; CDR3 length: 17; clone size: .; D gene: TRBD2; J gene: TRBJ2-5; CDR3 DNA: TGTGCCAGCAGGAGCAAACTAGCGGTCCAAGGCGGCGGGACCCAGTACTTC; CDR3 protein: CASRSKLAVQGGGTQYF
V gene: TRBV29-1; CDR3 length: 13; clone size: .; D gene: TRBD1; J gene: TRBJ2-7; CDR3 DNA: TGCAGCGCGGGACAGGGGACGAACTACGAGCAGTACTTC; CDR3 protein: CSAGQGTNYEQYF
V gene: TRBV7-9; CDR3 length: 20; clone size: many; D gene: TRBD2; J gene: TRBJ2-5; CDR3 DNA: TGTGCCAGCAGCCCTAGCCAAGGACTAGCGGGAGTTCGTAGCCAAGAGACCCAGTACTTC; CDR3 protein: CASSPSQGLAGVRSQETQYF
V gene: TRBV19; CDR3 length: 15; clone size: few; D gene: .; J gene: TRBJ2-5; CDR3 DNA: TGTGCCAGTAGTCTATTGCGAGGGCTCCAAGAGACCCAGTACTTC; CDR3 protein: CASSLLRGLQETQYF
V gene: TRBV7-9; CDR3 length: 14; clone size: .; D gene: .; J gene: TRBJ1-2; CDR3 DNA: TGTGCCAGCACCCTGGGGACACCAAACTATGGCTACACCTTC; CDR3 protein: CASTLGTPNYGYTF
V gene: TRBV9; CDR3 length: 15; clone size: .; D gene: TRBD1; J gene: TRBJ1-2; CDR3 DNA: TGTGCCAGCAGCGTAGCTTATGGAGGGACAGGTGGCTACACCTTC; CDR3 protein: CASSVAYGGTGGYTF
V gene: TRBV7-9; CDR3 length: 15; clone size: .; D gene: .; J gene: TRBJ2-2; CDR3 DNA: TGTGCCAGCAGCTTAGCCCAGGGACCTGGCGGGGAGCTGTTTTTT; CDR3 protein: CASSLAQGPGGELFF
V gene: TRBV29-1; CDR3 length: 12; clone size: .; D gene: .; J gene: TRBJ1-2; CDR3 DNA: TGCAGCAGCTTGGTCAGGAACTATGGCTACACCTTC; CDR3 protein: CSSLVRNYGYTF
V gene: TRBV2; CDR3 length: 18; clone size: few; D gene: TRBD1; J gene: TRBJ1-3; CDR3 DNA: TGTGCCAGCAGCATAACAAGACAGGGACCGAGCTCTGGAAACACCATATATTTT; CDR3 protein: CASSITRQGPSSGNTIYF
V gene: TRBV11-2; CDR3 length: 15; clone size: .; D gene: .; J gene: TRBJ1-1; CDR3 DNA: TGTGCCAGCAGCTTAGTGGCGGCCCCCAGTTCTGAAGCTTTCTTT; CDR3 protein: CASSLVAAPSSEAFF
V gene: TRBV9; CDR3 length: 15; clone size: few; D gene: .; J gene: TRBJ2-7; CDR3 DNA: TGTGCCAGCAGCGTAGCCCCTGCCGGGGGCGACGAGCAGTACTTC; CDR3 protein: CASSVAPAGGDEQYF
V gene: TRBV7-2; CDR3 length: 16; clone size: .; D gene: TRBD1; J gene: TRBJ2-7; CDR3 DNA: TGTGCCAGCAGCTCCCGGACAGGGCCCTTCCAATACGAGCAGTACTTC; CDR3 protein: CASSSRTGPFQYEQYF
V gene: TRBV11-2; CDR3 length: 14; clone size: .; D gene: .; J gene: TRBJ1-2; CDR3 DNA: TGTGCCAGCAGCTTAGCGCGGGCAGGGGTTGGCTACACCTTC; CDR3 protein: CASSLARAGVGYTF
V gene: TRBV28; CDR3 length: 12; clone size: .; D gene: .; J gene: TRBJ2-5; CDR3 DNA: TGTGCCAGCAGTCCACCTCATGGCACCCAGTACTTC; CDR3 protein: CASSPPHGTQYF
V gene: TRBV12-3/TRBV12-4; CDR3 length: 11; clone size: .; D gene: .; J gene: TRBJ1-1; CDR3 DNA: TGTGCCCAGGGACAGAACACTGAAGCTTTCTTT; CDR3 protein: CAQGQNTEAFF
V gene: TRBV15; CDR3 length: 15; clone size: .; D gene: .; J gene: TRBJ2-3; CDR3 DNA: TGTGCCACCAGCGGGAGAAGGGTGGGTTCAGATACGCAGTATTTT; CDR3 protein: CATSGRRVGSDTQYF
V gene: TRBV25-1; CDR3 length: 16; clone size: .; D gene: TRBD2; J gene: TRBJ2-5; CDR3 DNA: TGTGCCAGCAGTGAAGGGTACCTAGCGGGAATGAAGACCCAGTACTTC; CDR3 protein: CASSEGYLAGMKTQYF
V gene: TRBV25-1; CDR3 length: 11; clone size: .; D gene: .; J gene: TRBJ2-7; CDR3 DNA: TGTGCCAGCGGGACGACCTACGAGCAGTACTTC; CDR3 protein: CASGTTYEQYF
V gene: TRBV20-1; CDR3 length: 14; clone size: .; D gene: TRBD2; J gene: TRBJ2-7; CDR3 DNA: TGCAGTGCTATACTAGCGGGGTCCTCCTACGAGCAGTACTTC; CDR3 protein: CSAILAGSSYEQYF
V gene: TRBV15; CDR3 length: 14; clone size: .; D gene: TRBD1; J gene: TRBJ1-1; CDR3 DNA: TGTGCCACCTCATTTGGACAGGCTATCCCTGAAGCTTTCTTT; CDR3 protein: CATSFGQAIPEAFF
V gene: TRBV2; CDR3 length: 15; clone size: .; D gene: .; J gene: TRBJ1-2; CDR3 DNA: TGTGCCAGCAGTGAGGGGGCCAGGCCTGCCTATGGCTACACCTTC; CDR3 protein: CASSEGARPAYGYTF
V gene: TRBV6-2/TRBV6-3; CDR3 length: 16; clone size: .; D gene: .; J gene: TRBJ2-5; CDR3 DNA: TGTGCCAGCAGTTACTCGAATAGTCTGGGCAGGGAGACCCAGTACTTC; CDR3 protein: CASSYSNSLGRETQYF
V gene: TRBV7-2; CDR3 length: 14; clone size: many; D gene: TRBD1; J gene: TRBJ1-4; CDR3 DNA: TGTGCCAGCAGCCCAACAGGGGGCAATGAAAAACTGTTTTTT; CDR3 protein: CASSPTGGNEKLFF
V gene: TRBV12-3/TRBV12-4; CDR3 length: 15; clone size: many; D gene: TRBD1; J gene: TRBJ1-2; CDR3 DNA: TGTGCCAGCAGTCCGGCGGGACAGGGGCGGAAGGGCTACACCTTC; CDR3 protein: CASSPAGQGRKGYTF
V gene: TRBV5-1; CDR3 length: 13; clone size: .; D gene: .; J gene: TRBJ2-3; CDR3 DNA: TGCGCCAGCAGCGGTGGAAACACAGATACGCAGTATTTT; CDR3 protein: CASSGGNTDTQYF
V gene: TRBV29-1; CDR3 length: 11; clone size: once; D gene: TRBD1; J gene: TRBJ1-2; CDR3 DNA: TGCAGCGTCACAATGGGACAGGGCTACACCTTC; CDR3 protein: CSVTMGQGYTF
V gene: TRBV5-5; CDR3 length: 12; clone size: few; D gene: .; J gene: TRBJ2-7; CDR3 DNA: TGTGCCAGCAGAACAGGGCGGGCCGAGCAGTACTTC; CDR3 protein: CASRTGRAEQYF
V gene: TRBV7-2; CDR3 length: 14; clone size: .; D gene: .; J gene: TRBJ1-2; CDR3 DNA: TGTGCCAGCCGCTACCTGGGTTCCAACTATGGCTACACCTTC; CDR3 protein: CASRYLGSNYGYTF
V gene: TRBV9; CDR3 length: 17; clone size: .; D gene: .; J gene: TRBJ1-5; CDR3 DNA: TGTGCCAGCGCCCTAAACCCCAGGACAGCGAGCAATCAGCCCCAGCATTTT; CDR3 protein: CASALNPRTASNQPQHF
V gene: TRBV7-9; CDR3 length: 16; clone size: many; D gene: .; J gene: TRBJ2-7; CDR3 DNA: TGTGCCAGCAGCCAAGAGACCCCGGGGACGGCTTACGAGCAGTACTTC; CDR3 protein: CASSQETPGTAYEQYF
V gene: TRBV6-1; CDR3 length: 14; clone size: .; D gene: .; J gene: TRBJ1-5; CDR3 DNA: TGTGCCAGCCAAAGTGGACACTCCAATCAGCCCCAGCATTTT; CDR3 protein: CASQSGHSNQPQHF
V gene: TRBV24-1; CDR3 length: 15; clone size: .; D gene: TRBD1; J gene: TRBJ1-6; CDR3 DNA: TGTGCCACCAGTGAGACCGGGACAGTAAATTCACCCCTCCACTTT; CDR3 protein: CATSETGTVNSPLHF